This is a list of T cell receptor beta chains from one sample in a study of T cells in Graves' hyperthyroidism and ophthalmopathy. TCRdb ran MiXCR on the multiplex PCR reads and lists one entry per CDR3 protein. The repertoire has some 740,000 distinct CDR3 sequences, around 15% of them found once; the top ten carry 10%. The sequencing sample was made of blood. The receptors were sampled from a woman in her late teens or twenties with Graves' hyperthyroidism. CDR3s include the opening cysteine and the closing phenylalanine or tryptophan. The order of the fields is D gene, J gene, clone size, V gene, CDR3 DNA, CDR3 protein. A D gene is named only where the DNA matches it firmly. Clone size is stated in some rows and not others, as once, few, many or a class when expanded.

D gene: TRBD2; J gene: TRBJ2-1; clone size: .; V gene: TRBV20-1; CDR3 DNA: TGCAGTGTCGACGGTGAGCTAGCGGAGTCCTACAATGAGCAGTTCTTC; CDR3 protein: CSVDGELAESYNEQFF
D gene: TRBD2; J gene: TRBJ2-2; clone size: .; V gene: TRBV5-4; CDR3 DNA: TGTGCCAGCAGCCAGGGGACTAGCGGGAACACCGGGGAGCTGTTTTTT; CDR3 protein: CASSQGTSGNTGELFF
D gene: TRBD2; J gene: TRBJ2-4; clone size: many; V gene: TRBV11-3; CDR3 DNA: TGTGCCAGCAGCCTAGGGACTAGCGGGAGTTTCCGCAAAAACATTCAGTACTTC; CDR3 protein: CASSLGTSGSFRKNIQYF
D gene: .; J gene: TRBJ1-2; clone size: .; V gene: TRBV4-3; CDR3 DNA: TGCGCCAGCAGCCAAGATTTCAGGATGGGCTACACCTTC; CDR3 protein: CASSQDFRMGYTF
D gene: .; J gene: TRBJ2-2; clone size: .; V gene: TRBV29-1; CDR3 DNA: TGCAGCGTTGAAAAGGGGCTAAGCACCGGGGAGCTGTTTTTT; CDR3 protein: CSVEKGLSTGELFF
D gene: TRBD2; J gene: TRBJ2-1; clone size: few; V gene: TRBV12-3/TRBV12-4; CDR3 DNA: TGTGCCAGCAGCGGGACTACCCATGGGAGCGAGCAGTTCTTC; CDR3 protein: CASSGTTHGSEQFF
D gene: .; J gene: TRBJ2-7; clone size: .; V gene: TRBV28; CDR3 DNA: TGTGCCAGCAGAGGCGCTCGGGTCACCAGGAACGAGCAGTACTTC; CDR3 protein: CASRGARVTRNEQYF
D gene: .; J gene: TRBJ2-5; clone size: .; V gene: TRBV7-2; CDR3 DNA: TGTGCCAGCAGCCTCAGGGGTCGGTACCGAGAGACCCAGTACTTC; CDR3 protein: CASSLRGRYRETQYF
D gene: .; J gene: TRBJ2-1; clone size: many; V gene: TRBV7-9; CDR3 DNA: TGTGCCAGCAGCTGGTCGGACGTCAATGAGCAGTTCTTC; CDR3 protein: CASSWSDVNEQFF
D gene: .; J gene: TRBJ2-7; clone size: many; V gene: TRBV7-8; CDR3 DNA: TGTGCCAGCAGCAGTTCTAGCGTCTACGAGCAGTACTTC; CDR3 protein: CASSSSSVYEQYF
D gene: TRBD2; J gene: TRBJ2-5; clone size: many; V gene: TRBV27; CDR3 DNA: TGTGCCAGCAGTTTATCGACTAGCGGGCGCCAAGAGACCCAGTACTTC; CDR3 protein: CASSLSTSGRQETQYF
D gene: .; J gene: TRBJ1-2; clone size: many; V gene: TRBV28; CDR3 DNA: TGTGCCAGCAGTTCCGTCGGGGGCGCCGATGGCTACACCTTC; CDR3 protein: CASSSVGGADGYTF
D gene: .; J gene: TRBJ2-3; clone size: few; V gene: TRBV7-7; CDR3 DNA: TGTGCTAGCAGCGACAGTAGCACAGATACGCAGTATTTT; CDR3 protein: CASSDSSTDTQYF
D gene: TRBD1; J gene: TRBJ2-3; clone size: many; V gene: TRBV11-2; CDR3 DNA: TGTGCCAGCAGCTTTTTCCAGGACAGGGGGCTTGATACGCAGTATTTT; CDR3 protein: CASSFFQDRGLDTQYF
D gene: .; J gene: TRBJ1-5; clone size: .; V gene: TRBV12-3/TRBV12-4; CDR3 DNA: TGTGCCAGCAGTTTAGGTCCCGAGGCGAATCAGCCCCAGCATTTT; CDR3 protein: CASSLGPEANQPQHF
D gene: TRBD1; J gene: TRBJ1-2; clone size: .; V gene: TRBV19; CDR3 DNA: TGTGCCAGTATCCGATCGCCCGCCGGACAGGGGTTCAGTGGCTACACCTTC; CDR3 protein: CASIRSPAGQGFSGYTF
D gene: .; J gene: TRBJ2-6; clone size: .; V gene: TRBV28; CDR3 DNA: TGTGCCAGCAGTTCGTACATCTCTGGGGCCAACGTCCTGACTTTC; CDR3 protein: CASSSYISGANVLTF
D gene: .; J gene: TRBJ1-1; clone size: many; V gene: TRBV7-6; CDR3 DNA: TGTGCCAGCAGCTTAAGTTATAAGGGGCAGGGAAACACTGAAGCTTTCTTT; CDR3 protein: CASSLSYKGQGNTEAFF
D gene: TRBD1; J gene: TRBJ1-1; clone size: many; V gene: TRBV6-1; CDR3 DNA: TGTGCCAGCAGTCACGGGACAGGGGTCTTGAACACTGAAGCTTTCTTT; CDR3 protein: CASSHGTGVLNTEAFF
D gene: .; J gene: TRBJ1-2; clone size: many; V gene: TRBV18; CDR3 DNA: TGTGCCAGCTCATCGACTTCAGGGGTCGATGGCTACACCTTC; CDR3 protein: CASSSTSGVDGYTF
D gene: .; J gene: TRBJ1-5; clone size: .; V gene: TRBV27; CDR3 DNA: TGTGCCAGCAGTTTGCGGGGGGCGGATCAGCCCCAGCATTTT; CDR3 protein: CASSLRGADQPQHF
D gene: .; J gene: TRBJ2-2; clone size: many; V gene: TRBV3-1; CDR3 DNA: TGTGCCAGCAGCAAGAACACCGGGGAGCTGTTTTTT; CDR3 protein: CASSKNTGELFF
D gene: TRBD2; J gene: TRBJ2-1; clone size: many; V gene: TRBV7-2; CDR3 DNA: TGTGCCAGCAGTCCAGCGTTGCGGGAGAATCCCTACAATGAGCAGTTCTTC; CDR3 protein: CASSPALRENPYNEQFF
D gene: .; J gene: TRBJ1-1; clone size: many; V gene: TRBV12-3/TRBV12-4; CDR3 DNA: TGTGCCAGCAGTCTTCATGGGAACACTGAAGCTTTCTTT; CDR3 protein: CASSLHGNTEAFF
D gene: .; J gene: TRBJ2-1; clone size: many; V gene: TRBV7-9; CDR3 DNA: TGTGCCAGCACCTTGGGGTTCGGAGAAGGGAATGAGCAGTTCTTC; CDR3 protein: CASTLGFGEGNEQFF
D gene: .; J gene: TRBJ2-7; clone size: few; V gene: TRBV13; CDR3 DNA: TGTGCCAGCAGCTTCATGGCCGGGAAGAGGGAGCAGTACTTC; CDR3 protein: CASSFMAGKREQYF
D gene: .; J gene: TRBJ1-1; clone size: few; V gene: TRBV24-1; CDR3 DNA: TGTGCCACCAGTGAGTCCGGGACTGCGAACACTGAAGCTTTCTTT; CDR3 protein: CATSESGTANTEAFF
D gene: TRBD2; J gene: TRBJ2-2; clone size: many; V gene: TRBV12-3/TRBV12-4; CDR3 DNA: TGTGCCAGCAGGGTAGCGGGGAACACCGGGGAGCTGTTTTTT; CDR3 protein: CASRVAGNTGELFF